The next 8 T cell receptor beta chains were all read from a single sample in a study of siplizumab effects on memory and regulatory T cells. The method was immunoSEQ multiplex PCR; TCRdb's version includes in-frame clones alone and lacks a portion of them. The profile shows approximately 94,000 clones, over 85% of them singletons. The sequenced sample was CD8+ T cells sorted from blood. These TCRs come from a human donor in good health.

The V gene is TRBV11-3, the J gene TRBJ2-5; TRBD1 agrees at 7 bases. The CDR3 spans 14 residues. Germline V gene lookup returns CDR1 SGHNT and CDR2 YENEEA. V lost 5 bases, J lost 1 base, and 4 bases stayed unmatched. The CDR3 DNA sequence: TGTGCCAGCAGCCCCCACAGGGGCCAAGAGACCCAGTACTTC. This translates into CASSPHRGQETQYF.

This chain uses TRBV5-6 with TRBJ2-7, with D perhaps TRBD1 (5 bases). This CDR3 comprises 13 residues. Germline CDR1 is SGHDT and CDR2 is YYEEEE. The V gene lost 3 bases and the J gene lost 1 base, with 8 bases spanning the gap. In DNA form, the CDR3 reads TGTGCCAGCAGCTGGGGCGGTTCCTACGAGCAGTACTTC. It is translated as CASSWGGSYEQYF.

The CDR3 loop reads CASILTENTGELFF. CDR3 sequence (DNA): TGTGCCAGCATTTTGACGGAGAACACCGGGGAGCTGTTTTTT. J is TRBJ2-2 and V is TRBV6-6; no reliable D call. The CDR3 is made up of 14 amino acids. The V end was cut by 7 bases, the J end by 1 base, with 10 bases between. Germline V gene lookup returns CDR1 MNHNY and CDR2 SVGAGI (reference sequence).

The V call is TRBV7-6, the J call TRBJ1-3; TRBD1 might be the D (5 bases). Trimming stripped 5 bases from V and 4 bases from J, with 12 bases between. Germline V CDR1 and CDR2: SGHVS, FNYEAQ. CDR3 length: 14 residues. CDR3: CASSPGGLGNTIYF. The CDR3 DNA reads TGTGCCAGCAGCCCGGGGGGACTCGGAAACACCATATATTTT.

This rearrangement joins TRBV2 to TRBJ1-1; no definite D call. Trimming stripped 0 bases from V and 3 bases from J, with 14 bases between. The CDR3 has 16 residues. Germline CDR1 and CDR2: SNHLY and FYNNEI. The CDR3 DNA is TGTGCCAGCAGTGAAGCTCTAGGGAATCCGGACACTGAAGCTTTCTTT. Amino acid sequence: CASSEALGNPDTEAFF. The whole variable domain, remainder taken from reference TRBV2 and TRBJ1-1, is EPEVTQTPSHQVTQMGQEVILRCVPISNHLYFYWYRQILGQKVEFLVSFYNNEISEKSEIFDDQFSVERPDGSNFTLKIRSTKLEDSAMYFCASSEALGNPDTEAFFGQGTRLTVV.

The chain is built from TRBV9 and TRBJ2-2, with 8 bases aligning to TRBD2. The V and J ends lost 4 bases and 4 bases, in that order; junction bases with no gene match: 12. This CDR3 is built from 17 residues. The germline CDR1 and CDR2 sequences are SGDLS and YYNGEE. The CDR3 protein is CASSPYQTGGVTGELFF. In nucleotides, the CDR3 is TGTGCCAGCAGCCCGTACCAGACGGGAGGGGTCACCGGGGAGCTGTTTTTT.

This rearrangement joins TRBV27 to TRBJ2-7; 9 nucleotides agree with TRBD2. CDR1 MNHEY and CDR2 SMNVEV come from the germline V gene (reference sequence). The CDR3 is 15 amino acids. Losses at the gene ends were 5 bases for V and 3 bases for J; bases not matched to a gene: 8. In nucleotides, the CDR3 is TGTGCCAGCAGTAATCGGGCTAGCGGGGACTACGAGCAGTACTTC. Its translation is CASSNRASGDYEQYF.

The J gene is TRBJ2-1, the V gene TRBV7-3; TRBD2 aligns across 14 bases. The CDR3 length is 15 residues. Germline loops: CDR1 SGHTA, CDR2 FQGTGA. V trimming: 4 bases; J trimming: 9 bases; junction bases outside the gene matches: 5. The CDR3: CASSSGLAGAGEQFF. CDR3 nucleotide sequence: TGTGCCAGCAGCTCGGGACTAGCGGGAGCCGGTGAGCAGTTCTTC.